This TCR beta chain came from a study of shared clonotypes between healthy human individuals. Only in-frame clones appear in the TCRdb table, and some are missing; sequencing was by immunoSEQ multiplex PCR. The table lists around 2,100,000 clones, over 85% of them singletons. Study-wide points: In contrast to clonotypes shared by all four donors, non-shared clonotypes had lower generation probabilities. Generally, naive subsets came out with larger estimated richness than memory subsets.

Trimming left V 8 bases short and J 6 bases short, with 14 bases between. Germline values: CDR1 SNHLY, CDR2 FYNNEI. The CDR3 is 13 residues long. Naive CD8 cells comprised CD45RO-negative, CCR7-positively selected cells, excluding terminally differentiated effector memory CD45RA+ cells. Notes on this clone: Its matching antigen is unknown.

Sequenced: naive CD8+ T cells sorted from blood. This clonotype originated in a man aged 18 to 35 in good health. The chain uses TRBV2 and TRBJ2-1, with D tentatively TRBD2 (6 bases). The DNA of the CDR3 is TGTGCCAGCGGCGGCTCCGGGAGCAATGAGCAGTTCTTC. It specifies CASGGSGSNEQFF.